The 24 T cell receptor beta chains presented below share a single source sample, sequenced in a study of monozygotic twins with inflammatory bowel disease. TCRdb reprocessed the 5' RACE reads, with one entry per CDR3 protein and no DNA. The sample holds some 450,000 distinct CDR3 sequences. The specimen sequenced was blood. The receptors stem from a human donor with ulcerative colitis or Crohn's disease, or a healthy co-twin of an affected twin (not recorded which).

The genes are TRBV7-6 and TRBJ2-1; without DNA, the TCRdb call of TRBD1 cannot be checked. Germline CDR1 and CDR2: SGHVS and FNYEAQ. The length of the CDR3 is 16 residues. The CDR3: CASTIAGGLSYNEQFF.

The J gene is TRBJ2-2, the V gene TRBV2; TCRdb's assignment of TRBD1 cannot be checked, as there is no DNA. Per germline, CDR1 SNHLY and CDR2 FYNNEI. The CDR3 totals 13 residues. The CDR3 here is CASTPDGAGELFF.

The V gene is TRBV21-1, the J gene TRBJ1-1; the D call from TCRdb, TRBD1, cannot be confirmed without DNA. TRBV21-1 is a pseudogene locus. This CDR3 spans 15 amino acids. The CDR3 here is CASSKRQGALTEAFF.

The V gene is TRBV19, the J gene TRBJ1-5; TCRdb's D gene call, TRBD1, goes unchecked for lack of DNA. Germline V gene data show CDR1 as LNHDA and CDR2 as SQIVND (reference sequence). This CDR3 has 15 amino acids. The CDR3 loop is CASSILDSENQPQHF. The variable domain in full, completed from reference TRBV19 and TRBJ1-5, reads DGGITQSPKYLFRKEGQNVTLSCEQNLNHDAMYWYRQDPGQGLRLIYYSQIVNDFQKGDIAEGYSVSREKKESFPLTVTSAQKNPTAFYLCASSILDSENQPQHFGDGTRLSIL.

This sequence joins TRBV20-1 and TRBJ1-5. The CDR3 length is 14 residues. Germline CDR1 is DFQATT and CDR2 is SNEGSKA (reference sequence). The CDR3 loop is CSARPIQGNQPQHF.

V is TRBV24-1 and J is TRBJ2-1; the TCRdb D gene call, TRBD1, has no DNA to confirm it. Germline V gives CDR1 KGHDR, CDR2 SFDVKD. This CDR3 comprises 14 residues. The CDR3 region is CATSDPGRSGEQFF.

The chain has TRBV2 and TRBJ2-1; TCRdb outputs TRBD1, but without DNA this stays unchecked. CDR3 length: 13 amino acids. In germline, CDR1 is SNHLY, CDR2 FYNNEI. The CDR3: CASSEQETERQFF. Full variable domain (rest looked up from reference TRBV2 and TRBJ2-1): EPEVTQTPSHQVTQMGQEVILRCVPISNHLYFYWYRQILGQKVEFLVSFYNNEISEKSEIFDDQFSVERPDGSNFTLKIRSTKLEDSAMYFCASSEQETERQFFGPGTRLTVL.

The CDR3 sequence: CASSPRPGKSTEAFF. The chain employs TRBV5-1 and TRBJ1-1; checking the TCRdb D call of TRBD1 is not possible without DNA. Per germline, CDR1 SGHRS and CDR2 YFSETQ. The CDR3 length is 15 residues.

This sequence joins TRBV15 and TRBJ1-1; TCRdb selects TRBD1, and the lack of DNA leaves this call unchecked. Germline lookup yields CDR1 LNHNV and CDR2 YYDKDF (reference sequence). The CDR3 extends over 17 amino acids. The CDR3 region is CATSRQQGQSLGTEAFF. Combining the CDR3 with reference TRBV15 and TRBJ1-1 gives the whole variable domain DAMVIQNPRYQVTQFGKPVTLSCSQTLNHNVMYWYQQKSSQAPKLLFHYYDKDFNNEADTPDNFQSRRPNTSFCFLDIRSPGLGDTAMYLCATSRQQGQSLGTEAFFGQGTRLTVV.

This CDR3 reads CASSANQGADTQYF. V and J are TRBV7-2 and TRBJ2-3; TCRdb returns TRBD1, unconfirmable since there is no DNA. CDR1 and CDR2 (germline): SGHTA, FQGNSA. The CDR3 has 14 amino acids.

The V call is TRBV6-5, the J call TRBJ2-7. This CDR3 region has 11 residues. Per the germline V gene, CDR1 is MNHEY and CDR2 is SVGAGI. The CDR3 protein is CASRQTDEQYF.

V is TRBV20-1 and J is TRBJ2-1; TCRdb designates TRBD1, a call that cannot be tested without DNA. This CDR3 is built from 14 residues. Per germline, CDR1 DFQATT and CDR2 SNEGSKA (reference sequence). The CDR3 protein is CSAALGQGAGSQFF.

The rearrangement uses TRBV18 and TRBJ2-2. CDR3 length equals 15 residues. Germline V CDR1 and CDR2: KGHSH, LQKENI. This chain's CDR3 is CASSPPRAMSGELFF.

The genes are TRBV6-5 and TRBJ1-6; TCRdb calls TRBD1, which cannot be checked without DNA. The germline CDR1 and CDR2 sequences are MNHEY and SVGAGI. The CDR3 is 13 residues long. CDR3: CASSSAALFPLHF.

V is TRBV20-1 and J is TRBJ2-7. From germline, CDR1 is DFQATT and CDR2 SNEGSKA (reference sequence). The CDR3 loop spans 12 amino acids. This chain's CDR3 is CSARQASYEQYF.

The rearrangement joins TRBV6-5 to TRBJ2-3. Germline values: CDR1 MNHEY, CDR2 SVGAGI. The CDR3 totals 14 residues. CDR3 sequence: CASNLELGTDTQYF.

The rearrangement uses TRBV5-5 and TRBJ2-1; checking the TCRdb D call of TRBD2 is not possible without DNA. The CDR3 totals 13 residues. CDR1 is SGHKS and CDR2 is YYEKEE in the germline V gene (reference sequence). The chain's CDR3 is CASSHGLLNEQFF.

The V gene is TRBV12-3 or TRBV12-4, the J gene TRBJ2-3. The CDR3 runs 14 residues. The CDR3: CASSFSGVTDTQYF.

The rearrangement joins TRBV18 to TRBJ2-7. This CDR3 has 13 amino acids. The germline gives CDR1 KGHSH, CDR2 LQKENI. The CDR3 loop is CASSPPPPYEQYF. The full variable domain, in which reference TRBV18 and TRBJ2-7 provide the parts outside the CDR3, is NAGVMQNPRHLVRRRGQEARLRCSPMKGHSHVYWYRQLPEEGLKFMVYLQKENIIDESGMPKERFSAEFPKEGPSILRIQQVVRGDSAAYFCASSPPPPYEQYFGPGTRLTVT.

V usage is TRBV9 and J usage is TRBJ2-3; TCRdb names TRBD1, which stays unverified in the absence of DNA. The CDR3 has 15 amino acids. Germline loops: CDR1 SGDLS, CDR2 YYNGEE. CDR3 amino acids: CASSVGPTGRDTQYF.

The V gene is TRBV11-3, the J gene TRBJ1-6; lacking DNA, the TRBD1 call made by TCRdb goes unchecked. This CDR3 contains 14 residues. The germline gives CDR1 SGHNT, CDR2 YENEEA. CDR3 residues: CASSLTGRDSPLHF. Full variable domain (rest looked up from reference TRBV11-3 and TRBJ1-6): EAGVVQSPRYKIIEKKQPVAFWCNPISGHNTLYWYLQNLGQGPELLIRYENEEAVDDSQLPKDRFSAERLKGVDSTLKIQPAELGDSAVYLCASSLTGRDSPLHFGNGTRLTVT.

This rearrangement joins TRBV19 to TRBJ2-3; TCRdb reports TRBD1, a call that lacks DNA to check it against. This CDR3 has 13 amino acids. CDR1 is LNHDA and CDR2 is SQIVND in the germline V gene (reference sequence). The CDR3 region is CASTWGNSDTQYF.

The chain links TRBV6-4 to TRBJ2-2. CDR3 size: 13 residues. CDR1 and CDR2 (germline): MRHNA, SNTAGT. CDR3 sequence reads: CASSDDGTGELFF.

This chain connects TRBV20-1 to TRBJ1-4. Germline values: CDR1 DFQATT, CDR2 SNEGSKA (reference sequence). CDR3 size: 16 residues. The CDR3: CSARAIVAATNEKLFF.